A single sample gave rise to the 13 T cell receptor beta chains below, sequenced in a study of blood T cell repertoires in COVID-19. Generated by immunoSEQ multiplex PCR, the TCRdb table keeps only in-frame clones and is missing some. The profile shows under 80,000 clones, 83% of them singletons. Sequencing used peripheral blood. These TCRs come from a man at least 80 years old with acute or convalescent COVID-19.

This clone has ten or more counts. V is TRBV21-1 and J is TRBJ2-1; the table's D call of TRBD2 was not tested on the DNA. TRBV21-1 is annotated as a pseudogene. This CDR3 is built from 15 residues. The CDR3 loop reads CASTIAAEYYNEQFF. In DNA form, the CDR3 reads TGTGCCAGCACTATAGCGGCGGAGTACTACAATGAGCAGTTCTTC.

This chain uses TRBV5-4 with TRBJ1-1, with 10 bases fitting TRBD1. Germline-derived CDR1 and CDR2 are SGHNT and YYREEE (reference sequence). The V gene end was trimmed by 3 bases and the J gene end by 7 bases; junction bases not matched to a gene: 9. This CDR3 comprises 15 residues. CDR3 bases: TGTGCCAGCAGCTCTAAACTTGACAGGGGGCGTGAAGCTTTCTTT. It is translated as CASSSKLDRGREAFF.

This rearrangement joins TRBV21-1 to TRBJ1-2; the table's TRBD1 call for D was not verified on the DNA. TRBV21-1 is termed a pseudogene. The CDR3 covers 16 residues. Here the CDR3 DNA reads TGTGCCAGCAGCGAAAGTTTGACAGGGGAGATAGGAGGCTACACCTTC. The encoded protein is CASSESLTGEIGGYTF.

The rearrangement uses TRBV28 and TRBJ1-2; 8 bases are shared with TRBD1. The CDR3 has 15 amino acids. V was clipped by 5 bases and J by 4 bases; unmatched bases: 9. Germline V CDR1 and CDR2: MDHEN, SYDVKM. The DNA of the CDR3 is TGTGCCAGCAGTGAGAGACAGGGGACAGGCTATGGCTACACCTTC. It encodes CASSERQGTGYGYTF.

The chain employs TRBV28 and TRBJ1-3; D is possibly TRBD1 (5 bases). The V end lost 3 bases, the J end lost 1 base, and 13 bases lay between the germline ends. Germline-derived CDR1 and CDR2 are MDHEN and SYDVKM. The CDR3 runs to 16 residues. The CDR3 DNA sequence: TGTGCCAGCAGTTTGATAGGCAGGGAATCTGGAAACACCATATATTTT. Translated: CASSLIGRESGNTIYF. Variable domain in full (rest from reference TRBV28 and TRBJ1-3): DVKVTQSSRYLVKRTGEKVFLECVQDMDHENMFWYRQDPGLGLRLIYFSYDVKMKEKGDIPEGYSVSREKKERFSLILESASTNQTSMYLCASSLIGRESGNTIYFGEGSWLTVV.

The gene calls are TRBV7-2 and TRBJ1-2; possibly TRBD1 for D (6 bases). The CDR3 runs to 14 residues. CDR1 and CDR2 (germline): SGHTA, FQGNSA. Trimming removed 6 bases from V and 2 bases from J, with 13 bases in between. The CDR3 coding sequence is TGTGCCAGCAGGGACAGCCTTTGGAACTATGGCTACACCTTC. Residues: CASRDSLWNYGYTF. The variable domain in full, completed from reference TRBV7-2 and TRBJ1-2, reads GAGVSQSPSNKVTEKGKDVELRCDPISGHTALYWYRQSLGQGLEFLIYFQGNSAPDKSGLPSDRFSAERTGGSVSTLTIQRTQQEDSAVYLCASRDSLWNYGYTFGSGTRLTVV.

V gene TRBV5-8 combines with J gene TRBJ2-5; D might be TRBD1 (5 bases). This CDR3 region has 15 residues. V was clipped by 2 bases and J by 3 bases, with 14 bases between them. Germline assignment: CDR1 SGHTS and CDR2 YDEGEE. CDR3 DNA: TGTGCCAGCAGCTTAGTGGCGGACATTAAAGAGACCCAGTACTTC. It specifies CASSLVADIKETQYF.

V and J are TRBV6-2 or TRBV6-3 and TRBJ1-6; D call uncertain. The CDR3 sequence is 16 residues long. The V gene lost 2 bases and the J gene lost 8 bases, with 16 bases spanning the gap. Germline CDR1 MNHEY, CDR2 SVGEGT. CDR3 bases: TGTGCCAGCAGTTACCTCCAGAATCGAGCGGATTCACCCCTCCACTTT. Translation gives CASSYLQNRADSPLHF.

This clone turned up a few times. The chain has TRBV28 and TRBJ1-2; no reliable D call. Trimming stripped 2 bases from V and 8 bases from J, with 9 bases between. Germline V CDR1 and CDR2: MDHEN, SYDVKM. This CDR3 spans 12 amino acids. CDR3 nucleotides: TGTGCCAGCAGTTTAGGAGTAGAGGGCTACACCTTC. Its protein product is CASSLGVEGYTF.

The chain couples TRBV9 to TRBJ1-6; 9 nucleotides agree with TRBD1. V lost 3 bases, J lost 10 bases, and 14 bases stayed unmatched. Germline loops: CDR1 SGDLS, CDR2 YYNGEE. This CDR3 contains 17 residues. The CDR3 DNA reads as TGTGCCAGCAGCGGGACAGGGGCTGGTAGCGGCGGCTCACCCCTCCACTTT. It codes for CASSGTGAGSGGSPLHF.

This chain connects TRBV10-3 to TRBJ2-2; D remains ambiguous. Between the trimmed V and J ends, which lost 1 base and 1 base, there was a span of 10 bases. The germline CDR1 and CDR2 sequences are ENHRY and SYGVKD. CDR3 size: 16 residues. DNA of the CDR3: TGTGCCATCAGTGAGTGGGCCGAGAGGAACACCGGGGAGCTGTTTTTT. This gives the protein CAISEWAERNTGELFF.

The table lists this clone with a count of one. The chain uses TRBV3-1 (or the pseudogene TRBV3-2) and TRBJ1-4; no definite D call. CDR1 LGHDT and CDR2 YNNKEL come from the germline V gene (reference sequence). The CDR3 is made up of 13 amino acids. Trimming took off 3 bases at V and 8 bases at J, with 10 bases between the two ends. Here the CDR3 reads CASSQKRGEKLFF. The DNA for the CDR3 is TGTGCCAGCAGCCAGAAGCGGGGAGAAAAACTGTTTTTT.

V gene TRBV10-3 combines with J gene TRBJ2-5; no clear D. With 2 bases removed from V and 5 bases from J, the gap between germline ends came to 12 bases. Germline assignment: CDR1 ENHRY and CDR2 SYGVKD. The CDR3 sequence is 14 residues long. This chain's CDR3 is CAISEDPAAETQYF. The CDR3 nucleotides are TGTGCCATCAGTGAGGACCCGGCAGCGGAGACCCAGTACTTC.